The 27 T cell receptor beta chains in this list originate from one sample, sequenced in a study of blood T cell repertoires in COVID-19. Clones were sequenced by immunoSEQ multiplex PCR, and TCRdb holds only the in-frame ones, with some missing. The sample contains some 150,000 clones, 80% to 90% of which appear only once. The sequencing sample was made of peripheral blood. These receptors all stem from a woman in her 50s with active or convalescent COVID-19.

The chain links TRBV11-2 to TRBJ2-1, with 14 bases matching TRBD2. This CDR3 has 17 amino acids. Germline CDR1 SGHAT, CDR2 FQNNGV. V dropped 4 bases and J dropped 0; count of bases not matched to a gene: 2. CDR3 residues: CASSSGTSGSSYNEQFF. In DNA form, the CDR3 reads TGTGCCAGCAGCTCCGGGACTAGCGGGAGCTCCTACAATGAGCAGTTCTTC.

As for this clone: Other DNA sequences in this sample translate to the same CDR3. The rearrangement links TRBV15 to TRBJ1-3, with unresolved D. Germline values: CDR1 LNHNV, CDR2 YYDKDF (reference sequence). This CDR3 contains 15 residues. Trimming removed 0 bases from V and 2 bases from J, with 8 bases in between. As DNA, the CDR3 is TGTGCCACCAGCAGAGATCGAGGGCCTGGAAACACCATATATTTT. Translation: CATSRDRGPGNTIYF. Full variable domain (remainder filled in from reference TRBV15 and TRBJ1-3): DAMVIQNPRYQVTQFGKPVTLSCSQTLNHNVMYWYQQKSSQAPKLLFHYYDKDFNNEADTPDNFQSRRPNTSFCFLDIRSPGLGDTAMYLCATSRDRGPGNTIYFGEGSWLTVV.

The DNA of the CDR3 is TGCGCCAGCAGTGAGTCTACAGGGATTAATTCACCCCTCCACTTT. Amino acid sequence: CASSESTGINSPLHF. The chain recombines TRBV10-1 with TRBJ1-6, with a weak D call TRBD1 (6 bases). The CDR3 has 15 amino acids. V was pared by 0 bases and J by 6 bases, with 9 bases between. In germline, CDR1 is WNHNN, CDR2 SYGVQD (reference sequence).

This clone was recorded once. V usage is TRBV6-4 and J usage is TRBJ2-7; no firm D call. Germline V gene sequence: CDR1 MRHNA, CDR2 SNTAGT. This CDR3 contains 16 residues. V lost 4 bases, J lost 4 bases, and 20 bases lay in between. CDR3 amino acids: CASSVNRAAPPYEQYF. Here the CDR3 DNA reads TGTGCCAGCAGTGTAAACAGAGCAGCCCCTCCTTACGAGCAGTACTTC.

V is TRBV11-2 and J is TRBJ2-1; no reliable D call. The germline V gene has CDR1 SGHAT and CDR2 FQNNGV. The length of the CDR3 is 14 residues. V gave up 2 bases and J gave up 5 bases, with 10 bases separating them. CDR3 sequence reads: CASSLSLVHNEQFF. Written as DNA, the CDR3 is TGTGCCAGCAGCTTAAGCCTCGTACACAATGAGCAGTTCTTC.

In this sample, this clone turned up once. This CDR3 reads CASSLGGGLAGGNEQFF. The CDR3, as DNA: TGTGCCAGCAGCTTAGGAGGTGGACTAGCGGGGGGCAATGAGCAGTTCTTC. The chain couples TRBV7-2 to TRBJ2-1; 14 nucleotides agree with TRBD2. Germline loops: CDR1 SGHTA, CDR2 FQGNSA. The J segment lost 6 bases and the V segment lost 1 base, leaving 5 bases of the junction unmatched. The CDR3 is made up of 17 amino acids.

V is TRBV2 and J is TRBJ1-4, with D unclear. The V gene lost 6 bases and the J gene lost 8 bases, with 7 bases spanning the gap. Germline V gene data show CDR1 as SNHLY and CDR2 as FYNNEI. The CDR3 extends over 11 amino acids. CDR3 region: CASRDEEKLFF. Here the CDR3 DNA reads TGTGCCAGCAGAGATGAGGAAAAACTGTTTTTT.

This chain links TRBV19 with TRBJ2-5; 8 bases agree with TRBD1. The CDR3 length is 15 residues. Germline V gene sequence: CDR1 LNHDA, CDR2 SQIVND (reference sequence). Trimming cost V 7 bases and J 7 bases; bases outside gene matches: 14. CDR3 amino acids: CASTHGGTGGGTQYF. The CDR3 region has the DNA TGTGCCAGTACTCATGGAGGGACAGGCGGTGGGACCCAGTACTTC. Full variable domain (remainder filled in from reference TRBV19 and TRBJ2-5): DGGITQSPKYLFRKEGQNVTLSCEQNLNHDAMYWYRQDPGQGLRLIYYSQIVNDFQKGDIAEGYSVSREKKESFPLTVTSAQKNPTAFYLCASTHGGTGGGTQYFGPGTRLLVL.

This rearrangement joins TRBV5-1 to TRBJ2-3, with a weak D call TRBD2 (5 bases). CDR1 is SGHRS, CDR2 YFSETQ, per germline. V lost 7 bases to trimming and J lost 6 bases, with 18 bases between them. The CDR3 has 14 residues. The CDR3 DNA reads TGCGCCAGCCGTCTCTTGGGAGTGGTGGATACGCAGTATTTT. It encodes CASRLLGVVDTQYF.

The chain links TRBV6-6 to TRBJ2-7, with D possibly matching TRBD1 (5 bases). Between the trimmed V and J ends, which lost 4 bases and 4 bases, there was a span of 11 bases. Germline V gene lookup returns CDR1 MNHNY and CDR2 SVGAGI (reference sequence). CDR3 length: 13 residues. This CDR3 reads CASSSDRPYEQYF. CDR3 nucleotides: TGTGCCAGCAGTTCCGACAGACCTTACGAGCAGTACTTC.

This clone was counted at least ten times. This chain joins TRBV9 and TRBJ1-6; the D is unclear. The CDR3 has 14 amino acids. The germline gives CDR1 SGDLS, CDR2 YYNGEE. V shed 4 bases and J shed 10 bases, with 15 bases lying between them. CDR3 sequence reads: CASSLLPGGSPLHF. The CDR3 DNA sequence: TGTGCCAGCAGCTTACTGCCGGGTGGGTCACCCCTCCACTTT.

CDR3 protein: CASSQEGRSGQPQHF. In DNA, the CDR3 is TGTGCCAGCAGCCAAGAAGGGAGGTCAGGTCAGCCCCAGCATTTT. The rearrangement links TRBV3-1 (or the pseudogene TRBV3-2) to TRBJ1-5; no clear D. Between the trimmed V and J ends, which lost 0 bases and 6 bases, there was a span of 12 bases. Per germline, CDR1 LGHDT and CDR2 YNNKEL (reference sequence). This CDR3 has 15 amino acids.

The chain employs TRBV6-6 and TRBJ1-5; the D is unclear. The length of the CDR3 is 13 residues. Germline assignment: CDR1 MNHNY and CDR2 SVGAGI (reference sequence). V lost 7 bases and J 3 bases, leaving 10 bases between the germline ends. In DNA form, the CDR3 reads TGTGCCAGCATTGAACAGTTCAATCAGCCCCAGCATTTT. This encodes CASIEQFNQPQHF.

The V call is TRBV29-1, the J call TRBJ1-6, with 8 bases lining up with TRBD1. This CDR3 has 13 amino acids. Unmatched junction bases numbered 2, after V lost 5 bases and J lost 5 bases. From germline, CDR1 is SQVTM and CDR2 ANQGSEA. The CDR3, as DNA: TGCAGCGTTATGACAGGGGATAATTCACCCCTCCACTTT. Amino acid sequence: CSVMTGDNSPLHF. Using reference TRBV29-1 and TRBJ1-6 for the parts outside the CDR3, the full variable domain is SAVISQKPSRDICQRGTSLTIQCQVDSQVTMMFWYRQQPGQSLTLIATANQGSEATYESGFVIDKFPISRPNLTFSTLTVSNMSPEDSSIYLCSVMTGDNSPLHFGNGTRLTVT.

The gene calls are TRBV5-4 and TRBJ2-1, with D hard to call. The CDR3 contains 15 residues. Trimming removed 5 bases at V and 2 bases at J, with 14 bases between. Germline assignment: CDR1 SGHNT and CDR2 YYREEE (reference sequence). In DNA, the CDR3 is TGTGCCAGCAGTCCCGGCGGCAAACCCTACAATGAGCAGTTCTTC. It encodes CASSPGGKPYNEQFF. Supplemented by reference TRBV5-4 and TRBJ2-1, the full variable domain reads ETGVTQSPTHLIKTRGQQVTLRCSSQSGHNTVSWYQQALGQGPQFIFQYYREEENGRGNFPPRFSGLQFPNYSSELNVNALELDDSALYLCASSPGGKPYNEQFFGPGTRLTVL.

The CDR3 spells CATSDSRTPGLSNQPQHF. In DNA form, the CDR3 reads TGTGCCACCAGTGATTCCAGGACTCCGGGCCTTAGCAATCAGCCCCAGCATTTT. V and J are TRBV24-1 and TRBJ1-5; D gene unclear. The germline V gene encodes CDR1 KGHDR and CDR2 SFDVKD. The CDR3 covers 18 residues. V lost 2 bases and J lost 0, with 16 bases in between.

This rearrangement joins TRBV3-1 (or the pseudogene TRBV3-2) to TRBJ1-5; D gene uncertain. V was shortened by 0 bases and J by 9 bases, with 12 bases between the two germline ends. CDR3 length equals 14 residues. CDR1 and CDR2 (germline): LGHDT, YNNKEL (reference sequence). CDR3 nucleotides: TGTGCCAGCAGCCAAGATTTCCCGGGTCGGCCCCAGCATTTT. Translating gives CASSQDFPGRPQHF.

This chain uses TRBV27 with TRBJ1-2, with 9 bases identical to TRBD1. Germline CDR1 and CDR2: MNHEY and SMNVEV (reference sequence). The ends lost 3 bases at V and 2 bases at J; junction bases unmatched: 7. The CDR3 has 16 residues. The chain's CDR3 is CASSFLGQGKNYGYTF. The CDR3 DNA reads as TGTGCCAGCAGTTTTCTAGGACAGGGGAAAAACTATGGCTACACCTTC.

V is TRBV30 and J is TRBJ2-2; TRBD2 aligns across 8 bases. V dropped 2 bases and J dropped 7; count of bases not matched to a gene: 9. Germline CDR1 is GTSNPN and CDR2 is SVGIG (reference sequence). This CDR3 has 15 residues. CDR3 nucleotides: TGTGCCTGGAGTCTGGCGGGAGGCGGAAACGGGGAGCTGTTTTTT. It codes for CAWSLAGGGNGELFF.

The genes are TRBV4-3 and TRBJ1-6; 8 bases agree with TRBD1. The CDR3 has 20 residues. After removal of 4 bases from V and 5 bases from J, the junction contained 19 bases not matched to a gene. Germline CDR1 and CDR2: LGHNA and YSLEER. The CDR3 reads CASSLRPQDPDRVDNSPLHF. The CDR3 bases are TGCGCCAGCAGCCTCCGACCCCAAGACCCGGACAGGGTGGATAATTCACCCCTCCACTTT.

CDR3 bases: TGCGCCAGCAGGTTAGCGGGGGCAACTTACAATGAGCAGTTCTTC. Translated, it gives CASRLAGATYNEQFF. V gene TRBV5-1 combines with J gene TRBJ2-1; 9 bases agree with TRBD2. V was clipped by 5 bases and J by 4 bases; unmatched bases: 7. The germline gives CDR1 SGHRS, CDR2 YFSETQ. The CDR3 extends over 15 amino acids.

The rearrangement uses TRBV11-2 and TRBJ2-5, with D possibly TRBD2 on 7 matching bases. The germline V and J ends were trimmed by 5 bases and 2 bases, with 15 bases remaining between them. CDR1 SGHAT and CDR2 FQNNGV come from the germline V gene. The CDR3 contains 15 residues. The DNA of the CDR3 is TGTGCCAGCAGCCGAGGGGGGGGAGAACAAGAGACCCAGTACTTC. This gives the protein CASSRGGGEQETQYF.

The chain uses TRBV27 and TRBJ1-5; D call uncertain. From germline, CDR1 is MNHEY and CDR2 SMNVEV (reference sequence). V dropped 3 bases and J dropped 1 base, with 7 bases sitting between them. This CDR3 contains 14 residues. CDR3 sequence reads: CASSFGLSNQPQHF. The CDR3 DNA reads TGTGCCAGCAGTTTCGGGTTAAGCAATCAGCCCCAGCATTTT.

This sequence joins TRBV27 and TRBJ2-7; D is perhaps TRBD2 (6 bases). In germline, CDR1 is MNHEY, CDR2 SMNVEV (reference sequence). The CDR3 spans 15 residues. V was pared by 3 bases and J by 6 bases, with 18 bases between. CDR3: CASSFSARDSSEQYF. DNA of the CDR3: TGTGCCAGCAGTTTTTCGGCCCGGGACTCCAGCGAGCAGTACTTC.

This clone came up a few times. The CDR3, as DNA: TGTGCCAGCAGCTCCACTCAGGGACTACCCGTCAAGACCCAGTACTTC. Amino acid sequence: CASSSTQGLPVKTQYF. V gene TRBV7-3 combines with J gene TRBJ2-5, with 7 bases lining up with TRBD2. The germline V gene encodes CDR1 SGHTA and CDR2 FQGTGA. This CDR3 region has 16 residues. V dropped 4 bases and J dropped 6; count of bases not matched to a gene: 14.

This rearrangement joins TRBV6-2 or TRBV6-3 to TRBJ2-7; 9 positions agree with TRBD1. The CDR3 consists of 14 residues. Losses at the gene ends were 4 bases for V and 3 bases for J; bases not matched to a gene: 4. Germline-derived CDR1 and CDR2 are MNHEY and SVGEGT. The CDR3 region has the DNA TGTGCCAGCAGTTCAATGACAGGGGGCTACGAGCAGTACTTC. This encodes CASSSMTGGYEQYF.

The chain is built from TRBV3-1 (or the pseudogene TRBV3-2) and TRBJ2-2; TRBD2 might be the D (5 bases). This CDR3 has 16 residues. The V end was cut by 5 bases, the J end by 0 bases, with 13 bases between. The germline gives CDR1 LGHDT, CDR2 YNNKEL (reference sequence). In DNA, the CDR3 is TGTGCCAGCAGCTTCGGACTCGAAACGAACACCGGGGAGCTGTTTTTT. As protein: CASSFGLETNTGELFF.